The 7 T cell receptor beta chains below come from one sample, sequenced in a study of shared clonotypes between healthy human individuals. Assay: immunoSEQ multiplex PCR; the TCRdb copy retains only in-frame clones and omits some. Of over a million clones detected, over 95% appear once; the ten largest clones hold 1% to 1.5%. Sequencing was performed on naive CD4+ T cells sorted from blood. Regarding subset: CD45RA+ positively selected. These TCRs come from a young man in good health.

The chain uses TRBV6-4 and TRBJ2-1, with 9 bases fitting TRBD2. The CDR3 runs 15 residues. Germline V gene data show CDR1 as MRHNA and CDR2 as SNTAGT. With V trimmed by 3 bases and J by 0 bases, 0 bases remained unmatched. The CDR3 here is CASSEAGGSYNEQFF. CDR3 nucleotides: TGTGCCAGCAGTGAAGCGGGAGGCTCCTACAATGAGCAGTTCTTC.

The chain links TRBV9 to TRBJ2-7; TRBD2 matches at 15 bases. The CDR3 runs 18 residues. J gave up 3 bases and V 4 bases, and 11 bases lay outside the gene matches. Germline assignment: CDR1 SGDLS and CDR2 YYNGEE. DNA for the CDR3: TGTGCCAGCAGCCTTGGGACTAGCGGGAGGAGTAACAGCTACGAGCAGTACTTC. This translates into CASSLGTSGRSNSYEQYF. Full variable domain (outside the CDR3, taken from reference TRBV9 and TRBJ2-7): DSGVTQTPKHLITATGQRVTLRCSPRSGDLSVYWYQQSLDQGLQFLIQYYNGEERAKGNILERFSAQQFPDLHSELNLSSLELGDSALYFCASSLGTSGRSNSYEQYFGPGTRLTVT.

The chain has TRBV4-3 and TRBJ1-2; weak D call: TRBD1 (5 bases). Germline V lookup: CDR1 LGHNA, CDR2 YSLEER. V dropped 4 bases and J dropped 6 bases, with 18 bases sitting between them. The CDR3 runs 15 residues. In nucleotides, the CDR3 is TGCGCCAGCAGCCGGGGGTCCCTGAAGGGCGATGGCTACACCTTC. Translation: CASSRGSLKGDGYTF.

This clone was seen only once. V gene TRBV30 combines with J gene TRBJ2-1; 7 bases line up with TRBD2. The germline V gene has CDR1 GTSNPN and CDR2 SVGIG (reference sequence). The CDR3 spans 15 residues. J was trimmed by 6 bases and V by 5 bases; bases with no gene match: 13. The CDR3 reads CAWSRGGGWSNEQFF. The CDR3 DNA follows: TGTGCCTGGTCCCGCGGGGGTGGGTGGAGCAATGAGCAGTTCTTC.

V usage is TRBV5-6 and J usage is TRBJ2-4, with TRBD2 as a possible D gene (5 bases). The ends were cut back, 0 bases at V and 0 bases at J, with 10 bases in the middle. Per the germline V gene, CDR1 is SGHDT and CDR2 is YYEEEE. This CDR3 is 16 amino acids long. The CDR3 DNA reads TGTGCCAGCAGCTTGGGAGTCGGGATAGCCAAAAACATTCAGTACTTC. Translated: CASSLGVGIAKNIQYF.

This clone has a single count. The rearrangement uses TRBV19 and TRBJ2-3, with a possible D match to TRBD2 (6 bases). Germline assignment: CDR1 LNHDA and CDR2 SQIVND (reference sequence). V lost 9 bases and J lost 6, with 22 bases in between. This CDR3 is built from 15 residues. The CDR3 is CASKRLSNSGDTQYF. The CDR3 DNA reads TGTGCCAGCAAAAGACTGAGCAATAGCGGTGATACGCAGTATTTT.

This chain connects TRBV7-2 to TRBJ2-3; D assignment may be TRBD1 or TRBD2 (5 bases each). The V gene lost 1 base and the J gene lost 4 bases, with 9 bases spanning the gap. The CDR3 has 14 amino acids. Germline V CDR1 and CDR2: SGHTA, FQGNSA. In nucleotides, the CDR3 is TGTGCCAGCAGCTTAGAGCGAGGGGCAGATACGCAGTATTTT. It codes for CASSLERGADTQYF.